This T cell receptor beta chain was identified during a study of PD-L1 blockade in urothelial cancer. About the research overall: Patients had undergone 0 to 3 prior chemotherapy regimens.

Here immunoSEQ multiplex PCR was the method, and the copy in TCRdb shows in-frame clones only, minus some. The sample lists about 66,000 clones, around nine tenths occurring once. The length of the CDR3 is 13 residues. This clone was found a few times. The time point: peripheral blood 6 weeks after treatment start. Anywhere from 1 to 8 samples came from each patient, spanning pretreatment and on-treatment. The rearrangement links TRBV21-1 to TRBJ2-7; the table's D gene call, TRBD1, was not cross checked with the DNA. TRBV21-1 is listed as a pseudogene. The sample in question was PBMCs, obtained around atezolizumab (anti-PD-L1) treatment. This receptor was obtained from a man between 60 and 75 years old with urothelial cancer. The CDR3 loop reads CASSKTGRFEQYF. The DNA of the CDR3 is TGTGCCAGCTCCAAGACAGGGAGGTTCGAGCAGTACTTC.